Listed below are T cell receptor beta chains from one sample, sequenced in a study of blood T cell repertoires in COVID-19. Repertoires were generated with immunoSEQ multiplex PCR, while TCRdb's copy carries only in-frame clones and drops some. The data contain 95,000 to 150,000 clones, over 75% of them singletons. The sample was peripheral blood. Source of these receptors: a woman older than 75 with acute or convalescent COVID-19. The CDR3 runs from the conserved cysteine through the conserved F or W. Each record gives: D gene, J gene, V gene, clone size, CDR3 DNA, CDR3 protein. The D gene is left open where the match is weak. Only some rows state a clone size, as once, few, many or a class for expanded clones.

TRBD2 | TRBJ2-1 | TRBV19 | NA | TGTGCCAGTAGTCACCGGGATCCGGGAGGTAATGAGCAGTTCTTC | CASSHRDPGGNEQFF
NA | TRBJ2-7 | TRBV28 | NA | TGTGCCAGCAGTTTGCTCAACAGCTACGAGCAGTACTTC | CASSLLNSYEQYF
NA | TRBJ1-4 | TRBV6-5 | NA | TGTGCCAGCAGTTACCGGGGGGCAACTAATGAAAAACTGTTTTTT | CASSYRGATNEKLFF
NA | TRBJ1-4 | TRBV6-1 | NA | TGTGCCAGCAGTGAACATCGGGGGTACGATGAAAAACTGTTTTTT | CASSEHRGYDEKLFF
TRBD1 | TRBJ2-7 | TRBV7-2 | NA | TGTGCCAGCAGCCGTGGACAGGGGCCTTTATACGAGCAGTACTTC | CASSRGQGPLYEQYF
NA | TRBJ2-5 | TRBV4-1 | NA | TGCGCCTCCCGGGACACGGATCGGGAGACCCAGTACTTC | CASRDTDRETQYF
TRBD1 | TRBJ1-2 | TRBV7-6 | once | TGTGCCAGCAGCTTAGAGGCAGGGGGGTATGGCTACACCTTC | CASSLEAGGYGYTF
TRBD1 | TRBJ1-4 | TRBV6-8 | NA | TGTGCCAGCAGCCTGACAGGGAGGTGGAATGAAAAACTGTTTTTT | CASSLTGRWNEKLFF
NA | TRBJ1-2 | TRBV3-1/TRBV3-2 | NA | TGTGCCAGCAGCCAAGATCTGGGACTAGGGTATGGCTACACCTTC | CASSQDLGLGYGYTF
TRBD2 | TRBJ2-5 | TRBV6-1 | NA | TGTGCCAGCAGTGCCAGTAGGTTAGCGGGGCCCGAGACCCAGTACTTC | CASSASRLAGPETQYF
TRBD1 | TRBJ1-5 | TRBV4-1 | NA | TGCGCCAGCAGCGAAATTCAGGGGGTTGGGCCGCCCCAGCATTTT | CASSEIQGVGPPQHF
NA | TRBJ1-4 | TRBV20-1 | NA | TGCAGTGGCCGGGGGAATGAAAAACTGTTTTTT | CSGRGNEKLFF
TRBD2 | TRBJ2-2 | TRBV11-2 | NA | TGTGCCAGCAGCTTAGCTCTAGCGGGAGCGGGCGGGGAGCTGTTTTTT | CASSLALAGAGGELFF
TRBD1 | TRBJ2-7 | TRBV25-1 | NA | TGTGCCAGCGAAGAGACAGGGTTGTCCTCCTACGAGCAGTACTTC | CASEETGLSSYEQYF
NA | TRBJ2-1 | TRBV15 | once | TGTGCCACCAGCAGAGACGGGGAGGGGGGTAATGAGCAGTTCTTC | CATSRDGEGGNEQFF
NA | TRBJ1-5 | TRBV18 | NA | TGTGCCAGCTCACCACAGGGGTATCAGCCCCAGCATTTT | CASSPQGYQPQHF
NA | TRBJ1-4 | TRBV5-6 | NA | TGTGCCAGCAGCTTGGAGCAGGGGATTGAAAAACTGTTTTTT | CASSLEQGIEKLFF
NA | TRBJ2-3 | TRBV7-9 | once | TGTGCCAGCAGCGACCGGATCAGGCGCACAGATACGCAGTATTTT | CASSDRIRRTDTQYF
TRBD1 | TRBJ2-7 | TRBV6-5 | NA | TGTGCCAGCAGTCGAGGACAGGCCTACGAGCAGTACTTC | CASSRGQAYEQYF
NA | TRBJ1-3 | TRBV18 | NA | TGTGCCAGCTCGCCAAGCGGGCCGGCAGGAAACACCATATATTTT | CASSPSGPAGNTIYF
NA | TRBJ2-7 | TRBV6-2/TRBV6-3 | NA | TGTGCCAGCAGTCTCCTAAGATACGAGCAGTACTTC | CASSLLRYEQYF
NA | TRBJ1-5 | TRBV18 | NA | TGTGCCAGCTCGGATGGGACAAATAGCAATCAGCCCCAGCATTTT | CASSDGTNSNQPQHF